Shown below are 27 T cell receptor beta chains from a single sample sequenced in a study of shared clonotypes between healthy human individuals. Only in-frame clones appear in the TCRdb table, and some are missing; sequencing was by immunoSEQ multiplex PCR. Of millions of clones in the sample, around nine tenths were seen once. Material: naive CD4+ T cells sorted from blood. Subset in this sample: CD45RA+ positively selected. These TCRs come from a man younger than 30 in good health.

The chain is built from TRBV5-6 and TRBJ2-7, with D perhaps TRBD2 (7 bases). The length of the CDR3 is 18 residues. V lost 3 bases, J lost 1 base, and 23 bases lay in between. Looked up from germline, CDR1 is SGHDT and CDR2 is YYEEEE. The CDR3 nucleotides read TGTGCCAGCAGCTCCATCTTATCCGCGGGGGCTGGGTCCTACGAGCAGTACTTC. Its translation is CASSSILSAGAGSYEQYF.

V and J are TRBV5-1 and TRBJ2-7; perhaps D is TRBD1 or TRBD2 (7 bases each). This CDR3 comprises 19 residues. Trimming took 4 bases from V and 1 from J, leaving 27 bases between them. Germline V gives CDR1 SGHRS, CDR2 YFSETQ. CDR3 loop: CASSTGRGSTAGESYEQYF. The CDR3 DNA sequence: TGCGCCAGCAGCACCGGCAGGGGGTCTACGGCGGGGGAATCCTACGAGCAGTACTTC.

The genes are TRBV6-5 and TRBJ2-7; no clear D gene. Per germline, CDR1 MNHEY and CDR2 SVGAGI. Deletions cut 0 bases from V and 4 bases from J, with 16 bases between. This CDR3 contains 16 residues. The CDR3 protein is CASSYSSFPVLYEQYF. The CDR3 DNA is TGTGCCAGCAGTTACTCCAGTTTCCCAGTTCTTTACGAGCAGTACTTC.

V gene TRBV11-2 combines with J gene TRBJ1-5; D remains ambiguous. V lost 1 base, J lost 7 bases, and 8 bases lay in between. The CDR3 has 13 amino acids. Germline V gene sequence: CDR1 SGHAT, CDR2 FQNNGV. CDR3 sequence (DNA): TGTGCCAGCAGCTTAGCCGGGTACCAGCCCCAGCATTTT. Amino acid sequence: CASSLAGYQPQHF.

Worth noting for this clone: This specimen includes other DNA sequences encoding the same CDR3. The rearrangement joins TRBV5-6 to TRBJ2-3; D unclear. The CDR3 extends over 15 amino acids. V dropped 0 bases and J dropped 0 bases, with 8 bases sitting between them. Germline V gene data show CDR1 as SGHDT and CDR2 as YYEEEE. The CDR3 loop is CASSLGGRSTDTQYF. As DNA, the CDR3 is TGTGCCAGCAGCTTGGGGGGAAGGAGCACAGATACGCAGTATTTT.

The chain joins TRBV5-8 to TRBJ2-3, with 12 bases fitting TRBD2. There are 16 residues in the CDR3. V dropped 0 bases and J dropped 9; count of bases not matched to a gene: 8. CDR1 is SGHTS, CDR2 YDEGEE, per germline. Here the CDR3 reads CASSLALAGGIRTQYF. For the CDR3, the DNA is TGTGCCAGCAGCTTGGCGCTAGCGGGGGGGATTCGGACGCAGTATTTT.

As regards this clone: A junction boundary mismatches the germline segment, possibly from a read error. In DNA form, the CDR3 reads TGTGCCAGCAATTACTCTGGACAGCCAAATCAGCCCCAGCATTTT. It yields the protein CASNYSGQPNQPQHF. This chain connects TRBV6-6 to TRBJ1-5, with D possibly matching TRBD1 (6 bases). CDR3 length: 15 residues. Per germline, CDR1 MNHNY and CDR2 SVGAGI (reference sequence).

The gene calls are TRBV6-1 and TRBJ1-1; D is perhaps TRBD1 (5 bases). CDR1 is MNHNS and CDR2 is SASEGT in the germline V gene. The CDR3 covers 13 residues. Trimming removed 5 bases at V and 5 bases at J, with 12 bases between. CDR3 region: CASSQMRGTEAFF. The CDR3 coding sequence is TGTGCCAGCAGTCAGATGCGGGGGACTGAAGCTTTCTTT.

As to this clone: Other DNA sequences in this specimen translate into the identical CDR3. The J gene is TRBJ1-1, the V gene TRBV7-9, with TRBD1 as a possible D gene (6 bases). Trimming took 1 base from V and 3 from J, leaving 12 bases between them. CDR3 length equals 15 residues. Germline V gene data show CDR1 as SEHNR and CDR2 as FQNEAQ (reference sequence). The CDR3 region has the DNA TGTGCCAGCAGCTTAGGTGGGGGCAGGGACACTGAAGCTTTCTTT. As protein: CASSLGGGRDTEAFF.

The V gene is TRBV6-1, the J gene TRBJ1-1, with D hard to call. Looked up from germline, CDR1 is MNHNS and CDR2 is SASEGT. There are 11 residues in the CDR3. Trimming stripped 7 bases from V and 1 base from J, with 4 bases between. CDR3 residues: CASMRNTEAFF. Here the CDR3 DNA reads TGTGCCAGCATGAGGAACACTGAAGCTTTCTTT.

The chain joins TRBV5-1 to TRBJ2-2; a possible D gene is TRBD2 (5 bases). V was clipped by 0 bases and J by 4 bases, with 10 bases between them. CDR1 and CDR2 from the germline V gene are SGHRS and YFSETQ. CDR3 size: 15 residues. CDR3 sequence: CASSLGTVGTGELFF. CDR3 nucleotide sequence: TGCGCCAGCAGCTTGGGGACTGTAGGCACCGGGGAGCTGTTTTTT.

The chain combines TRBV29-1 with TRBJ2-2; 13 nucleotides align to TRBD2. Germline CDR1 SQVTM, CDR2 ANQGSEA. V lost 0 bases to trimming and J lost 6 bases; unmatched junction nucleotides: 4. CDR3 length: 16 amino acids. CDR3 DNA sequence: TGCAGCGTTGAAGATCGGGGACTAGCGGGATCCGGGGAGCTGTTTTTT. It encodes CSVEDRGLAGSGELFF.

The chain is built from TRBV28 and TRBJ2-3, with 8 bases that match TRBD2. V dropped 8 bases and J dropped 7; count of bases not matched to a gene: 5. CDR3 size: 12 residues. Germline values: CDR1 MDHEN, CDR2 SYDVKM. This chain's CDR3 is CASALAGNTQYF. The CDR3 DNA reads TGTGCCAGCGCCTTAGCGGGGAATACGCAGTATTTT. The variable domain in full, completed from reference TRBV28 and TRBJ2-3, reads DVKVTQSSRYLVKRTGEKVFLECVQDMDHENMFWYRQDPGLGLRLIYFSYDVKMKEKGDIPEGYSVSREKKERFSLILESASTNQTSMYLCASALAGNTQYFGPGTRLTVL.

V is TRBV6-5 and J is TRBJ1-2, with D perhaps matching TRBD1 (5 bases). The CDR3 loop spans 16 amino acids. Trimming removed 3 bases at V and 6 bases at J, with 20 bases between. Germline values: CDR1 MNHEY, CDR2 SVGAGI. The CDR3, as DNA: TGTGCCAGCAGTTATTCCCTAGGGGCTCCCCGGGATGGCTACACCTTC. Its translation: CASSYSLGAPRDGYTF.

This chain links TRBV30 with TRBJ2-7; the match to TRBD2 covers 7 bases. The CDR3 loop spans 14 amino acids. J gave up 7 bases and V 3 bases, and 12 bases lay outside the gene matches. Germline V CDR1 and CDR2: GTSNPN, SVGIG (reference sequence). CDR3: CAWRGLADSGEQYF. CDR3 bases: TGTGCCTGGAGGGGGCTAGCGGACTCTGGGGAGCAGTACTTC.

The V and J genes are TRBV7-9 and TRBJ1-1; 7 bases match TRBD1. Trimming took 1 base from V and 4 from J; bases not matched to a gene: 12. The CDR3 spans 17 residues. Looked up from germline, CDR1 is SEHNR and CDR2 is FQNEAQ (reference sequence). CDR3 bases: TGTGCCAGCAGCTTAGGACAGGGCTTACCCCTAGGCACTGAAGCTTTCTTT. As protein: CASSLGQGLPLGTEAFF.

The chain uses TRBV28 and TRBJ2-5; the D gene is possibly TRBD2 (6 bases). The CDR3 is 13 amino acids. The germline V and J ends were trimmed by 6 bases and 4 bases, with 12 bases remaining between them. Germline V gene sequence: CDR1 MDHEN, CDR2 SYDVKM. Here the CDR3 reads CASSFAGRETQYF. The CDR3 DNA reads as TGTGCCAGCAGCTTCGCGGGAAGAGAGACCCAGTACTTC.

The chain carries TRBV5-6 and TRBJ2-7, with 7 bases matching TRBD2. This CDR3 is 15 amino acids long. Germline V CDR1 and CDR2: SGHDT, YYEEEE. Unmatched junction bases numbered 9, after V lost 2 bases and J lost 4 bases. CDR3: CASSFGSGGGYEQYF. CDR3 DNA: TGTGCCAGCAGCTTTGGTTCGGGAGGTGGTTACGAGCAGTACTTC.

The chain combines TRBV19 with TRBJ1-5, with 11 positions matching TRBD1. Unmatched junction bases numbered 11, after V lost 7 bases and J lost 6 bases. CDR3 length: 16 amino acids. The V gene's germline CDR1 is LNHDA and CDR2 SQIVND (reference sequence). CDR3 coding DNA: TGTGCCAGTACCTCATGGGACAGGGGGAGCGGTCAGCCCCAGCATTTT. Translated: CASTSWDRGSGQPQHF.

The rearrangement joins TRBV14 to TRBJ1-4; D is perhaps TRBD1 (6 bases). V lost 1 base, J lost 8 bases, and 14 bases lay in between. The CDR3 spans 15 residues. Germline loops: CDR1 SGHDN, CDR2 FVKESK. The CDR3 DNA is TGTGCCAGCAGCCAAGGGGGGGCGAGAGGAGAAAAACTGTTTTTT. Translation gives CASSQGGARGEKLFF.

Concerning this clone itself: Other DNA sequences of this sample code for an identical CDR3. The chain is built from TRBV7-9 and TRBJ2-7; the match to TRBD1 covers 10 bases. The CDR3 consists of 14 residues. The ends lost 0 bases at V and 4 bases at J; junction bases unmatched: 0. Per the germline V gene, CDR1 is SEHNR and CDR2 is FQNEAQ (reference sequence). CDR3 bases: TGTGCCAGCAGCTTAGCGGGACAGGGGTACGAGCAGTACTTC. Protein: CASSLAGQGYEQYF.

The V and J genes are TRBV6-5 and TRBJ2-7; tentative D call: TRBD1 (6 bases). CDR1 and CDR2 (germline): MNHEY, SVGAGI. This CDR3 contains 15 residues. V lost 0 bases and J 2 bases, leaving 11 bases between the germline ends. CDR3 nucleotide sequence: TGTGCCAGCAGTTACTCGAACACAGGGCCCTACGAGCAGTACTTC. It is translated as CASSYSNTGPYEQYF.

This chain joins TRBV5-1 and TRBJ1-2, with TRBD1 as a possible D gene (6 bases). The CDR3 spans 17 residues. Trimming pared 0 bases from V and 4 bases from J, leaving 19 bases between. Germline values: CDR1 SGHRS, CDR2 YFSETQ. CDR3: CASSLASGGTLVYGYTF. The CDR3 DNA reads as TGCGCCAGCAGCTTGGCGTCCGGGGGCACACTTGTCTATGGCTACACCTTC.

Remarks on this clone: The same CDR3 can be traced to other DNA sequences in this sample. V and J are TRBV18 and TRBJ2-5; a possible D gene is TRBD2 (5 bases). The CDR3 loop spans 13 amino acids. Trimming cost V 2 bases and J 2 bases, with 6 bases left between them. CDR1 and CDR2 from the germline V gene are KGHSH and LQKENI. The CDR3 DNA sequence: TGTGCCAGCTCACCAAGAGGGCAAGAGACCCAGTACTTC. Its protein is CASSPRGQETQYF.

Turning to this clone: Other DNA sequences in the sample encode the same CDR3. The chain joins TRBV6-5 to TRBJ1-1; TRBD1 is a possible D gene (6 bases). CDR1 and CDR2 (germline): MNHEY, SVGAGI. CDR3 size: 13 residues. The V gene lost 6 bases and the J gene lost 1 base, with 9 bases spanning the gap. CDR3 residues: CASSLQGNTEAFF. The CDR3, as DNA: TGTGCCAGCAGCCTACAGGGGAACACTGAAGCTTTCTTT.

This chain connects TRBV30 to TRBJ2-5; D may be TRBD2 (5 bases). This CDR3 has 16 amino acids. Between the trimmed V and J ends, which lost 0 bases and 2 bases, there was a span of 16 bases. CDR1 and CDR2 from the germline V gene are GTSNPN and SVGIG (reference sequence). DNA for the CDR3: TGTGCCTGGAGTGTAGGCCTTTTCAGCGGACAAGAGACCCAGTACTTC. Its translation is CAWSVGLFSGQETQYF.

The chain couples TRBV19 to TRBJ2-4, with D perhaps matching TRBD1 or TRBD2 (5 bases each). Trimming stripped 0 bases from V and 1 base from J, with 25 bases between. This CDR3 has 21 residues. Per the germline V gene, CDR1 is LNHDA and CDR2 is SQIVND (reference sequence). DNA for the CDR3: TGTGCCAGTAGTATAGAGACGCCTTGGGACGCCAACGAAAGGGCCAAAAACATTCAGTACTTC. Protein: CASSIETPWDANERAKNIQYF.